This TCR beta chain was recorded in a study of regulatory T cells in long-lasting Graves disease. Arm-PCR of CDR3 regions with iRepertoire HTBI primers generated TCR beta libraries. MiXCR, applied by TCRdb to the multiplex PCR reads, yields one record per CDR3 protein. Of 200,000 to 250,000 distinct CDR3 sequences in the sample, about 19% were seen once. With respect to this clonotype: The antigen is unknown.

Time point of the sample: newly diagnosed GD, antithyroid drugs for less than 3 months. Following extraction of RNA from PBMCs, that RNA was used to make the TCR library. CDR3 length equals 14 residues. Germline V gives CDR1 SNHLY, CDR2 FYNNEI. V lost 9 bases and J lost 6, with 20 bases in between. General study points: For persistent Graves' patients, TCR diversity was lower than for newly diagnosed ones.

These data were also filed under a second study, of T cells in Graves' hyperthyroidism and ophthalmopathy.

The chain couples TRBV2 to TRBJ1-2; D unclear. The sample consisted of peripheral blood mononuclear cells (PBMCs), taken at new diagnosis, from a patient treated with antithyroid drugs. The TCR comes from a young woman with Graves disease. The CDR3 nucleotides are TGTGCCAGTACCGGGCCCCCTCTCCCCCATGGCTACACCTTC. Translating it yields CASTGPPLPHGYTF.